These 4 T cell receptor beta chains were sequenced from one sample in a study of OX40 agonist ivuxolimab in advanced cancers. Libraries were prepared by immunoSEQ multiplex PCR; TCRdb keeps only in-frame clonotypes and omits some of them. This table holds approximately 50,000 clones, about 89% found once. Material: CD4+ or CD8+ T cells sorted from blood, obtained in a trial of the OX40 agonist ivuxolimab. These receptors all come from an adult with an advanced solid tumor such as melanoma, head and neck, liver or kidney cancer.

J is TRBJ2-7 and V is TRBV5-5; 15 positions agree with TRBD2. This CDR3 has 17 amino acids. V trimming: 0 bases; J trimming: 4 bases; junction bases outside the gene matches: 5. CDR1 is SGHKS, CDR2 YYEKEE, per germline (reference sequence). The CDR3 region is CASSLGPGLAGGYEQYF. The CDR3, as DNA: TGTGCCAGCAGCTTGGGCCCGGGACTAGCGGGGGGATACGAGCAGTACTTC.

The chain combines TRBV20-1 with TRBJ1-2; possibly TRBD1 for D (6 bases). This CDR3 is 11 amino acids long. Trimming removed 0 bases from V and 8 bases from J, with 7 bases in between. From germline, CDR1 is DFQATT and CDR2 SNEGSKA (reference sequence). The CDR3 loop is CSARDGGGYTF. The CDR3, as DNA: TGCAGTGCTAGAGATGGGGGCGGCTACACCTTC.

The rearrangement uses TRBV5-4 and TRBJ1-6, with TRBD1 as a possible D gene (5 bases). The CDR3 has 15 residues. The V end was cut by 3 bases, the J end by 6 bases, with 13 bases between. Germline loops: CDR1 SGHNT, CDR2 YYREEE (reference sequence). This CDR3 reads CASSWGPGLNSPLHF. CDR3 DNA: TGTGCCAGCAGCTGGGGCCCAGGTCTTAATTCACCCCTCCACTTT.

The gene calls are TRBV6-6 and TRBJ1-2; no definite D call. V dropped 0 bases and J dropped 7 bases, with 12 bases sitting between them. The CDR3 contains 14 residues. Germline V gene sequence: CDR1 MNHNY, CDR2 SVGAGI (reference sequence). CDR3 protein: CASSYSTRGSGYTF. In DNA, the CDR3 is TGTGCCAGCAGTTACTCGACCAGAGGTAGTGGCTACACCTTC.